This TCR beta chain was profiled in a study of glioma-infiltrating T cells after dendritic cell vaccination. The study, taken as a whole, reports: No direct clonality-survival link was found; a diverse polyclonal response may matter.

The time point is: after dendritic cell vaccination, including at tumor progression/relapse. This clone has just one count. The antigen remains undetermined. The V end was cut by 3 bases, the J end by 6 bases, with 21 bases between. CDR1 and CDR2 (germline): KGHSH, LQKENI. This CDR3 has 17 residues. Libraries were prepared by immunoSEQ multiplex PCR; TCRdb keeps only in-frame clonotypes and omits some of them. The sample records approximately 90,000 clones, 80% to 90% being singletons. The origin of this receptor is a human donor with glioblastoma. The source was blood, collected after dendritic cell vaccination. The chain employs TRBV18 and TRBJ1-5; D gene ambiguous. The CDR3 loop reads CASSPSREAFSGQPQHF. CDR3 nucleotides: TGTGCCAGCTCACCTTCCCGGGAGGCTTTTTCGGGTCAGCCCCAGCATTTT.